Below, one TCR beta chain is given with its context. Its target is not known. The CDR3 is 16 amino acids. Trimming took 5 bases from V and 3 from J; bases not matched to a gene: 8. Germline CDR1 and CDR2: SGHTA and FQGNSA. Though nominally healthy at sampling, donors likely had unrecorded immune exposures. The PCR had 60 Vbeta and 13 Jbeta primers. The table came from immunoSEQ multiplex PCR; TCRdb's copy has only in-frame clones and leaves some out. Found here are almost 200,000 clones, roughly 83% of them singletons; the top ten hold approximately 0.39%. This sample was taken from a study of cytomegalovirus exposure and HLA in healthy donors. Study results and caveats: Researchers catalogued approximately 160 TCR beta chains as cytomegalovirus-associated.

The sequenced material came from PBMCs. The receptor's source is a male donor in good health and CMV-seropositive. The chain recombines TRBV7-2 with TRBJ2-7, with 12 bases matching TRBD2. The CDR3 protein is CASSPTLTSGGYEQYF. The DNA for the CDR3 is TGTGCCAGCAGCCCGACTCTGACTAGCGGGGGCTACGAGCAGTACTTC.